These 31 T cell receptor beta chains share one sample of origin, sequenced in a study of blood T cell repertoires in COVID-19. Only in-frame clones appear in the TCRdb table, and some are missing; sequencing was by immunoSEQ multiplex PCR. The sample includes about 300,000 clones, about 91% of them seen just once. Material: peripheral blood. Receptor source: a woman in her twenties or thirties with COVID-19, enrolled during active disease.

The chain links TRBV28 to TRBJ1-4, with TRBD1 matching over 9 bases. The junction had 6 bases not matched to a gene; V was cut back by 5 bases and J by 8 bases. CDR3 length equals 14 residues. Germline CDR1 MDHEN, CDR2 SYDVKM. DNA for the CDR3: TGTGCCAGCAGTACCGACAGGGGGGGAGAAAAACTGTTTTTT. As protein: CASSTDRGGEKLFF.

CDR3 region: CASSSSTGVYTEAFF. In DNA form, the CDR3 reads TGTGCCAGCAGCTCCTCAACAGGGGTGTACACTGAAGCTTTCTTT. The genes are TRBV7-8 and TRBJ1-1, with 7 bases that match TRBD1. The V and J ends lost 4 bases and 3 bases, in that order; junction bases with no gene match: 8. The CDR3 runs to 15 residues. Germline V lookup: CDR1 SGHVS, CDR2 FQNEAQ.

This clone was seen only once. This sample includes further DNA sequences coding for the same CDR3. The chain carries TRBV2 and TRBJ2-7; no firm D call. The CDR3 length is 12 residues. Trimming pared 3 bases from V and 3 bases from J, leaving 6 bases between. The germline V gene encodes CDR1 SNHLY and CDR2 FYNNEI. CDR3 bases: TGTGCCAGCAGTGATCTCTTCTACGAGCAGTACGTC. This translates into CASSDLFYEQYV.

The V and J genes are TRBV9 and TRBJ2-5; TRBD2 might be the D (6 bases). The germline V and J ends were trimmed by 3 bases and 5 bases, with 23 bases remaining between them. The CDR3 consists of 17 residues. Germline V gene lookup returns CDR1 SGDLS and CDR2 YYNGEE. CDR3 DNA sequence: TGTGCCAGCAGCGGCCCCGGGGGTGACTCCTACGGGGAGACCCAGTACTTC. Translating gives CASSGPGGDSYGETQYF.

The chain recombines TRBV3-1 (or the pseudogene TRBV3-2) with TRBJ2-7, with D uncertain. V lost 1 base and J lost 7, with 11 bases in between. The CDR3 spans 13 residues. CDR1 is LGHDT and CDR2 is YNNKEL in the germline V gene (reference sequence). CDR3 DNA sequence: TGTGCCAGCAGCCAAGTTGGGCCGAGTGAGCAGTACTTC. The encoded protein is CASSQVGPSEQYF.

CDR3 DNA: TGTGCCAGCAGTCTAGCAAGACAAACAGATACGCAGTATTTT. This sequence encodes CASSLARQTDTQYF. V and J are TRBV2 and TRBJ2-3; a possible D gene is TRBD2 (5 bases). The ends were cut back, 5 bases at V and 3 bases at J, with 12 bases in the middle. CDR3 length: 14 amino acids. The V gene's germline CDR1 is SNHLY and CDR2 FYNNEI.

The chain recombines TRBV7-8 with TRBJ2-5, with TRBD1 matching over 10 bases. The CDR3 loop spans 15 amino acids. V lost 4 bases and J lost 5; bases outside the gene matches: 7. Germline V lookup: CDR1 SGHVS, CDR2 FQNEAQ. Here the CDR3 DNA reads TGTGCCAGCAGCTGGGACAGGGGTGAAGGGGAGACCCAGTACTTC. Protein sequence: CASSWDRGEGETQYF. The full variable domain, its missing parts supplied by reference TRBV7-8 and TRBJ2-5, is GAGVSQSPRYKVAKRGQDVALRCDPISGHVSLFWYQQALGQGPEFLTYFQNEAQLDKSGLPSDRFFAERPEGSVSTLKIQRTQQEDSAVYLCASSWDRGEGETQYFGPGTRLLVL.

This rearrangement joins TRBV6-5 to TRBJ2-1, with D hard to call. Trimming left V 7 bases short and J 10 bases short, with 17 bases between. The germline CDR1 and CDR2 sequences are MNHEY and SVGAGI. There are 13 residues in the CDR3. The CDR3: CASKTISTIEQFF. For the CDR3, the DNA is TGTGCCAGCAAAACTATAAGTACAATCGAGCAGTTCTTC.

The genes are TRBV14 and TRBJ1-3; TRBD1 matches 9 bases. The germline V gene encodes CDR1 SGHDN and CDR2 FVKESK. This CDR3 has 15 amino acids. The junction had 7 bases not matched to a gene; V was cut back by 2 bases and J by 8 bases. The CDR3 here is CASSQRDRVGYTIYF. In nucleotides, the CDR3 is TGTGCCAGCAGCCAACGGGACAGGGTGGGGTACACCATATATTTT.

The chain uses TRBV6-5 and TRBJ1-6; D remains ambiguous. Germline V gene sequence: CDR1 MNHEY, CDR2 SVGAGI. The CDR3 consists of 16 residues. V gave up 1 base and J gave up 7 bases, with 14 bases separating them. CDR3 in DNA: TGTGCCAGCAGTTACTTGGGCCCGGACTACAATTCACCCCTCCACTTT. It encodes CASSYLGPDYNSPLHF.

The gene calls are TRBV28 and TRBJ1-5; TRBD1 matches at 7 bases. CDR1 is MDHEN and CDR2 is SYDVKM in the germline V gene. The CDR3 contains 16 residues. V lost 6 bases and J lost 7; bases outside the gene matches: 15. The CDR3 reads CASRLPPGGMDQPQHF. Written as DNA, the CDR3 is TGTGCCAGCAGACTACCACCAGGGGGTATGGACCAGCCCCAGCATTTT.

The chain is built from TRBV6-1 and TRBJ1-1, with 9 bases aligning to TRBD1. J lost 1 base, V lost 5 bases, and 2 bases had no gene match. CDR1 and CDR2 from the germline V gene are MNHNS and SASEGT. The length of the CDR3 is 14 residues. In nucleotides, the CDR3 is TGTGCCAGCAGTAGGGGACAGGGGAACACTGAAGCTTTCTTT. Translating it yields CASSRGQGNTEAFF.

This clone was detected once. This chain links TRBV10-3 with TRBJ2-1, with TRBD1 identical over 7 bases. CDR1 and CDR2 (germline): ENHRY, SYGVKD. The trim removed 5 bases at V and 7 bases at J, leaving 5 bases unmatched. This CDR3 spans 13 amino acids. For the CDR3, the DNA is TGTGCCATCAGTTGGGACAGTTCTAATGAGCAGTTCTTC. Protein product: CAISWDSSNEQFF.

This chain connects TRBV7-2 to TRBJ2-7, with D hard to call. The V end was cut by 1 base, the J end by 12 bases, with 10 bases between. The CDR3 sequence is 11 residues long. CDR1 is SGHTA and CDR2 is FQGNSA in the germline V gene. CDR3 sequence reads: CASSLVVDLYF. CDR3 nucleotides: TGTGCCAGCAGCTTAGTGGTAGATCTGTACTTC. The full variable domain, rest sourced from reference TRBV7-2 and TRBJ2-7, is GAGVSQSPSNKVTEKGKDVELRCDPISGHTALYWYRQSLGQGLEFLIYFQGNSAPDKSGLPSDRFSAERTGGSVSTLTIQRTQQEDSAVYLCASSLVVDLYFGPGTRLTVT.

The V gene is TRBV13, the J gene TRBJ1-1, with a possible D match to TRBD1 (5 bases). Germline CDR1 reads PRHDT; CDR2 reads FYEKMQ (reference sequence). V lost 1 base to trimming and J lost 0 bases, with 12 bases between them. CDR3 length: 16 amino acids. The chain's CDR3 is CASSLAGIRMNTEAFF. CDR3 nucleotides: TGTGCCAGCAGCTTAGCAGGGATCAGGATGAACACTGAAGCTTTCTTT.

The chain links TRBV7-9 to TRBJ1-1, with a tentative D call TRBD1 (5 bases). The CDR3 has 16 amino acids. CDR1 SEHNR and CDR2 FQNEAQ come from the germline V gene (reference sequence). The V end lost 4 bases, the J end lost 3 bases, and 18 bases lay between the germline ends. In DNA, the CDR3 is TGTGCCAGCAGCTCCCTGGGGGGGGTATCGGACACTGAAGCTTTCTTT. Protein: CASSSLGGVSDTEAFF.

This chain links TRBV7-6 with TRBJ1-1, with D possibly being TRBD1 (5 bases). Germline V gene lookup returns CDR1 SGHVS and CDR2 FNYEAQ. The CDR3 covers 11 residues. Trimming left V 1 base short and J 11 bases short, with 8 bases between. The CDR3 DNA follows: TGTGCCAGCAGCTTAGGGGAGGGGGCTTTCTTT. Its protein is CASSLGEGAFF.

The CDR3 reads CASSPLGVAGGTGELFF. The CDR3, as DNA: TGCGCCAGCAGCCCCCTGGGAGTAGCGGGGGGGACCGGGGAGCTGTTTTTT. V and J are TRBV4-1 and TRBJ2-2; 11 positions match TRBD2. V lost 4 bases, J lost 5 bases, and 9 bases stayed unmatched. Germline V lookup: CDR1 MGHRA, CDR2 YSYEKL. The CDR3 extends over 17 amino acids.

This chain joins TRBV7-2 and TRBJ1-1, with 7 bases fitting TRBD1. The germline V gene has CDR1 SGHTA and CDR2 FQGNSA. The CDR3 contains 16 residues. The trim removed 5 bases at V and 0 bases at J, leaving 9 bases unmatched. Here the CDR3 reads CASSPRTGTLNTEAFF. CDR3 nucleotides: TGTGCCAGCAGCCCCAGGACAGGTACGTTGAACACTGAAGCTTTCTTT.

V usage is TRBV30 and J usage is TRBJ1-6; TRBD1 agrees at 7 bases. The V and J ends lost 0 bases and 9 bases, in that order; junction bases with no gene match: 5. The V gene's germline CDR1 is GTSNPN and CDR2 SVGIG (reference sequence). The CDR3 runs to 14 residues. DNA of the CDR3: TGTGCCTGGAGTGTGAACAGGGGTGGTTCACCCCTCCACTTT. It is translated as CAWSVNRGGSPLHF.

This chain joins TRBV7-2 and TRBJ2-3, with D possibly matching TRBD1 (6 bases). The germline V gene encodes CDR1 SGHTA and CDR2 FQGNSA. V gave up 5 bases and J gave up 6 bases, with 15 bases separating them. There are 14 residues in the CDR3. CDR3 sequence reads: CASSQGSEADTQYF. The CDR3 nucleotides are TGTGCCAGCAGCCAGGGGTCCGAGGCGGATACGCAGTATTTT.

The CDR3 bases are TGTGCCTGGAGTGTGGGCACCACGCCGATCAATGGCTACACCTTC. It translates to CAWSVGTTPINGYTF. The chain couples TRBV30 to TRBJ1-2; no reliable D call. The CDR3 length is 15 residues. V was clipped by 0 bases and J by 6 bases, with 17 bases between them. Germline-derived CDR1 and CDR2 are GTSNPN and SVGIG (reference sequence).

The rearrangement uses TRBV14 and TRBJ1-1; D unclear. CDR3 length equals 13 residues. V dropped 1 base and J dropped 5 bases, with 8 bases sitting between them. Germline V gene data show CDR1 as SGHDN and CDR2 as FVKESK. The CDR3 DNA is TGTGCCAGCAGCCAAGTCACGGGGACTGAAGCTTTCTTT. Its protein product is CASSQVTGTEAFF.

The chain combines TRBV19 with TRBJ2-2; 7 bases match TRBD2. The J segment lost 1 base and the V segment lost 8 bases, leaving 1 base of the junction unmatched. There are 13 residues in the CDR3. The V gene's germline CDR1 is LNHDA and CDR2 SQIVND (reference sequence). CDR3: CASCGGNTGELFF. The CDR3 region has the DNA TGTGCCAGTTGCGGGGGGAACACCGGGGAGCTGTTTTTT.

CDR3 nucleotides: TGTGCCAGCAGCTTGGCCGCGACAGGCGTTTTCTCTGGAAACACCATATATTTT. It is translated as CASSLAATGVFSGNTIYF. The rearrangement uses TRBV5-5 and TRBJ1-3, with a weak D call TRBD1 (6 bases). CDR3 size: 18 residues. CDR1 is SGHKS, CDR2 YYEKEE, per germline (reference sequence). V shed 0 bases and J shed 0 bases, with 16 bases lying between them.

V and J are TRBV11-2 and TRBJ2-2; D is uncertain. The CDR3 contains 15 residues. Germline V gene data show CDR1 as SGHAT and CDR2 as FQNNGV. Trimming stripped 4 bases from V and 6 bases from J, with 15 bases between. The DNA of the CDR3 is TGTGCCAGCAGCTCCCAAGCGACGGCCGCCGGGGAGCTGTTTTTT. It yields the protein CASSSQATAAGELFF. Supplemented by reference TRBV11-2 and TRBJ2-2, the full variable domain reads EAGVAQSPRYKIIEKRQSVAFWCNPISGHATLYWYQQILGQGPKLLIQFQNNGVVDDSQLPKDRFSAERLKGVDSTLKIQPAKLEDSAVYLCASSSQATAAGELFFGEGSRLTVL.

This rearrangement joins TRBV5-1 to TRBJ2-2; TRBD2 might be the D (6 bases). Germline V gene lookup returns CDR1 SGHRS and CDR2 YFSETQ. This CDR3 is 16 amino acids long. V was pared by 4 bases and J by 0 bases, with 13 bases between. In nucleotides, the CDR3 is TGCGCCAGCAGCCTCTTGGGGGGTACGAACACCGGGGAGCTGTTTTTT. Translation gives CASSLLGGTNTGELFF.

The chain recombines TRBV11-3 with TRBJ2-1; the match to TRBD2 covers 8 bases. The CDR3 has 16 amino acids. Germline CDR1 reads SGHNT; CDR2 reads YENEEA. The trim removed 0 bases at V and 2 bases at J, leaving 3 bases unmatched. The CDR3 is CASSLEVAGTYNEQFF. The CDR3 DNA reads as TGTGCCAGCAGCTTAGAGGTAGCGGGGACCTACAATGAGCAGTTCTTC.

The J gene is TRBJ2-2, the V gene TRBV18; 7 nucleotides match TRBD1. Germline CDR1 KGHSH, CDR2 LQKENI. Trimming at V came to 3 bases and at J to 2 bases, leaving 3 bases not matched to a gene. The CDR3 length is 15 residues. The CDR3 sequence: CASSPGQLNTGELFF. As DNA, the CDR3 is TGTGCCAGCTCACCGGGACAGCTAAACACCGGGGAGCTGTTTTTT.

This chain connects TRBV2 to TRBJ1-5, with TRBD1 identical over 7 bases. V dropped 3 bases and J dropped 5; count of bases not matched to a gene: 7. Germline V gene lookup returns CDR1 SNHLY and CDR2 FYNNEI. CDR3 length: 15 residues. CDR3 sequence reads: CASSDSGGRYQPQHF. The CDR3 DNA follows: TGTGCCAGCAGTGACTCAGGGGGTCGGTATCAGCCCCAGCATTTT.

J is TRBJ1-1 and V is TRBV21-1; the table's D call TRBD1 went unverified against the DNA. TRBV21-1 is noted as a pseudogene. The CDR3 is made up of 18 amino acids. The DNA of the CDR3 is TGTGCCAGCAGCAACTACTCGGGCAGGGTCGACTGGAACACTGAAGCTTTCTTT. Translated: CASSNYSGRVDWNTEAFF.